A selection of T cell receptor beta chains follows, all from one sample in a study of HIV-infected patients and healthy controls. TCRdb re-analysed the 5' RACE reads in MiXCR, keeping a single row per CDR3 protein. This repertoire shows roughly 7,300 distinct CDR3 sequences, 8% found once; its top ten account for about 9.9%. Sample: blood, taken before antiretroviral therapy. These receptors all stem from an adult with HIV infection. Both conserved end residues are part of each CDR3. A D gene is named only where the DNA matches it firmly. Some rows have no size entry. The others give once, few or many, or a class for an expanded clone.

CASSIVSGQETQYF	TGTGCCAGTAGTATAGTTAGCGGACAAGAGACCCAGTACTTC	.	TRBJ2-5	14	TRBV19	.
CSARVFYEQYF	TGCAGTGCTAGAGTATTCTACGAGCAGTACTTC	.	TRBJ2-7	11	TRBV20-1	.
CASSYRVKNTEAFF	TGTGCCAGCAGCTACAGGGTAAAGAACACTGAAGCTTTCTTT	.	TRBJ1-1	14	TRBV5-4	few
CASSWSLRWRLKYF	TGTGCCAGCAGTTGGTCTCTTCGGTGGAGGCTAAAGTACTTC	.	TRBJ2-7	14	TRBV12-3/TRBV12-4	many
CASSSRQGLPETQYF	TGTGCCAGCAGCTCCCGACAAGGATTGCCAGAGACCCAGTACTTC	.	TRBJ2-5	15	TRBV7-9	.
CASSFENTGELFF	TGTGCCAGCAGCTTCGAAAACACCGGGGAGCTGTTTTTT	.	TRBJ2-2	13	TRBV5-4	medium-sized
CASRDYNTDTQYF	TGTGCCAGCCGGGACTATAACACAGATACGCAGTATTTT	TRBD2	TRBJ2-3	13	TRBV27	many
CASSFWSTEAFF	TGTGCCAGCAGTTTCTGGTCTACTGAAGCTTTCTTT	.	TRBJ1-1	12	TRBV12-3/TRBV12-4	medium-sized
CASSSGQGIGNQPQHF	TGTGCCAGCAGCTCGGGACAGGGTATAGGCAATCAGCCCCAGCATTTT	TRBD1	TRBJ1-5	16	TRBV5-6	medium-sized
CASSLSQGMNTEAFF	TGTGCCAGCAGCTTATCCCAGGGGATGAACACTGAAGCTTTCTTT	.	TRBJ1-1	15	TRBV7-9	many
CASSSGQGGQGPQHF	TGTGCCAGCAGCTCGGGACAGGGGGGACAAGGGCCCCAGCATTTT	TRBD1	TRBJ1-5	15	TRBV7-6	medium-sized
CASSPAEVDTQYF	TGCGCCAGCAGCCCGGCCGAGGTAGATACGCAGTATTTT	.	TRBJ2-3	13	TRBV5-1	.
CASSLGPNTEAFF	TGTGCCAGCAGTTTGGGACCTAACACTGAAGCTTTCTTT	.	TRBJ1-1	13	TRBV12-3/TRBV12-4	medium-sized
CASSLGLAGAYEQYF	TGTGCCAGCAGCCTTGGACTAGCGGGAGCCTACGAGCAGTACTTC	TRBD2	TRBJ2-7	15	TRBV5-5	many
CSAIGQGAREQYF	TGCAGTGCAATCGGACAGGGGGCACGCGAGCAGTACTTC	TRBD1	TRBJ2-7	13	TRBV20-1	few
CAISEGANTEAFF	TGTGCCATCAGTGAAGGGGCGAACACTGAAGCTTTCTTT	.	TRBJ1-1	13	TRBV10-3	medium-sized
CASSLYGTAYEQYF	TGTGCCAGCAGTTTATATGGGACAGCCTACGAGCAGTACTTC	TRBD1	TRBJ2-7	14	TRBV12-3/TRBV12-4	many